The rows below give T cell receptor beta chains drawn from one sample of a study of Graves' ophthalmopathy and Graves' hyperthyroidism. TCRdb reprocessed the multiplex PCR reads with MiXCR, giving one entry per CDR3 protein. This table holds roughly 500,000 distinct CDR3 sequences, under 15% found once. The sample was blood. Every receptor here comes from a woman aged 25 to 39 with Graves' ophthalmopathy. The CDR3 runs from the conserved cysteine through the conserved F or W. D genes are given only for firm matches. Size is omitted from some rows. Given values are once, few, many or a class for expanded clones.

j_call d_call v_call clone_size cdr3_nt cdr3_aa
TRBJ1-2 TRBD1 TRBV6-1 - TGTGCCAGCACAGACCGACAGGGACTCTATGGCTACACCTTC CASTDRQGLYGYTF
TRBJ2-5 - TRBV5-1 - TGCGCCAGCAGTAGCACCCGGACAGAAAAAAAAGAGACCCAGTACTTC CASSSTRTEKKETQYF
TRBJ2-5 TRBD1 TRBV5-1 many TGCGCCAGCAGCTTGGCCAAGATGGCAGGGGGCTTGGAGACCCAGTACTTC CASSLAKMAGGLETQYF
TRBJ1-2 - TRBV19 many TGTGCCAGTAGCCCCCCTTCCGGGACTCCCTATGGCTACACCTTC CASSPPSGTPYGYTF
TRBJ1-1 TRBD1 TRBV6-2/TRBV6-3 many TGTGCCAGCAGACAGACAGGGGACGGTGAAGCTTTCTTT CASRQTGDGEAFF
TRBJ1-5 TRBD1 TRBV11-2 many TGTGCCAGCAGCTGGGGGGACAGGGCGATCAATCAGCCCCAGCATTTT CASSWGDRAINQPQHF
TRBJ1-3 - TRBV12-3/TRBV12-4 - TGTGCCAGCAGTAACGACCCAGGGGAGTTCGCTGGAAACACCATATATTTT CASSNDPGEFAGNTIYF
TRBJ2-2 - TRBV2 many TGTGCCAGCAGTGAAACCGAAAACGGGGAGCTGTTTTTT CASSETENGELFF
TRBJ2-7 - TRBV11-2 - TGTGCCAGCAGCTTAGATGGTTACTTTTCCTACGAGCAGTACTTC CASSLDGYFSYEQYF
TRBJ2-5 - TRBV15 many TGTGCCACCAGCAGTCCCCTCATCATGGAGATCGCAAGAGAGACCCAGTACTTC CATSSPLIMEIARETQYF
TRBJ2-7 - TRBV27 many TGTGCCAGCAGTTTCGGGCTGGGATACTACGAGCAGTACTTC CASSFGLGYYEQYF
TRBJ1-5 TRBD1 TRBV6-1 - TGTGCCAGCAGTCGGGACAGGGGGCGATATGATCAGCCCCAGCATTTT CASSRDRGRYDQPQHF